Shown below are 23 T cell receptor beta chains from a single sample sequenced in a study of blood T cell repertoires in COVID-19 (dated by TCRdb to 2018 to 2020). Libraries were made using the immunoSEQ multiplex PCR assay. TCRdb provides this immuneACCESS table in a form limited to in-frame rearrangements. Some clones are lacking; in checked studies, under half of them reflect an unresolved V gene, and why the rest are absent is not known. A total of approximately 300,000 clones appear in this sample, roughly 90% of them only once. Roughly 4% of the sample is taken by the ten largest. Sequenced sample: peripheral blood. These receptors were taken from a woman aged 45-65 years with active or convalescent COVID-19.

The chain links TRBV6-2 or TRBV6-3 to TRBJ1-1; no definite D call. Germline V lookup: CDR1 MNHEY, CDR2 SVGEGT. V was trimmed by 2 bases and J by 3 bases, leaving 7 bases between them. The CDR3 consists of 13 residues. CDR3 amino acids: CASSYLGYTEAFF. CDR3 DNA: TGTGCCAGCAGTTACCTAGGATACACTGAAGCTTTCTTT.

The J gene is TRBJ1-5, the V gene TRBV6-5, with 7 bases lining up with TRBD1. Germline CDR1 is MNHEY and CDR2 is SVGAGI. The CDR3 is made up of 13 amino acids. V lost 7 bases, J lost 7 bases, and 7 bases stayed unmatched. The CDR3 bases are TGTGCCAGCAATATCGACAGGGCGCAGCCCCAGCATTTT. This translates into CASNIDRAQPQHF.

The chain has TRBV19 and TRBJ2-7; D possibly corresponds to TRBD1 (5 bases). Trimming pared 3 bases from V and 2 bases from J, leaving 8 bases between. Germline lookup yields CDR1 LNHDA and CDR2 SQIVND (reference sequence). This CDR3 comprises 13 residues. CDR3 in amino acids: CASSIQGPYEQYF. CDR3 in DNA: TGTGCCAGTAGTATCCAGGGCCCCTACGAGCAGTACTTC. Drawing the rest from reference TRBV19 and TRBJ2-7, the complete variable domain is DGGITQSPKYLFRKEGQNVTLSCEQNLNHDAMYWYRQDPGQGLRLIYYSQIVNDFQKGDIAEGYSVSREKKESFPLTVTSAQKNPTAFYLCASSIQGPYEQYFGPGTRLTVT.

The chain links TRBV29-1 to TRBJ1-2; D might be TRBD1 (6 bases). The CDR3 is 12 amino acids. Looked up from germline, CDR1 is SQVTM and CDR2 is ANQGSEA. V lost 7 bases and J lost 5, with 14 bases in between. CDR3 region: CSATTGAYGYTF. CDR3 in DNA: TGCAGCGCCACGACAGGAGCTTATGGCTACACCTTC.

V usage is TRBV6-2 or TRBV6-3 and J usage is TRBJ2-3; 8 nucleotides align to TRBD2. CDR3 length: 14 amino acids. Germline lookup yields CDR1 MNHEY and CDR2 SVGEGT. Trimming removed 5 bases from V and 4 bases from J; junction bases left unmatched: 5. CDR3 sequence reads: CASSPVLAADTQYF. The CDR3 bases are TGTGCCAGCAGTCCCGTACTAGCGGCAGATACGCAGTATTTT.

The CDR3 is CASSLEGLAGVEQYF. CDR3 DNA: TGTGCCAGCAGCTTAGAAGGCCTAGCGGGAGTCGAGCAGTACTTC. The gene calls are TRBV7-2 and TRBJ2-7; 10 bases fit TRBD2. The CDR3 sequence is 15 residues long. V was pared by 1 base and J by 6 bases, with 6 bases of the junction left unmatched. In germline, CDR1 is SGHTA, CDR2 FQGNSA.

CDR3 loop: CASSHGQGGTSPLHF. The CDR3 DNA reads TGCGCCAGCAGCCACGGACAGGGGGGAACTTCACCCCTCCACTTT. The chain uses TRBV5-1 and TRBJ1-6, with TRBD1 matching over 10 bases. The CDR3 sequence is 15 residues long. Germline CDR1 reads SGHRS; CDR2 reads YFSETQ. V shed 4 bases, J shed 9 bases, and the junction held 7 bases outside the gene matches.

The rearrangement links TRBV28 to TRBJ1-4, with no clear D. The CDR3 is made up of 17 amino acids. V dropped 5 bases and J dropped 3 bases, with 19 bases sitting between them. CDR1 is MDHEN and CDR2 is SYDVKM in the germline V gene. CDR3 nucleotide sequence: TGTGCCAGCAGTATCAACGTCGTGGGCGTAGCTAATGAAAAACTGTTTTTT. Protein: CASSINVVGVANEKLFF.

The V call is TRBV9, the J call TRBJ2-7, with 8 bases that match TRBD1. Germline values: CDR1 SGDLS, CDR2 YYNGEE. V lost 0 bases to trimming and J lost 4 bases; unmatched junction nucleotides: 3. The CDR3 runs 14 residues. The CDR3 spells CASSVGTGLYEQYF. The CDR3 DNA reads TGTGCCAGCAGCGTAGGGACAGGGCTATACGAGCAGTACTTC.

The chain couples TRBV4-1 to TRBJ2-7; no clear D. Per the germline V gene, CDR1 is MGHRA and CDR2 is YSYEKL. This CDR3 spans 15 amino acids. V lost 0 bases to trimming and J lost 1 base, with 10 bases between them. The CDR3 reads CASSQDPIASYEQYF. CDR3 DNA: TGCGCCAGCAGCCAAGATCCGATAGCATCCTACGAGCAGTACTTC.

V is TRBV5-1 and J is TRBJ2-7, with a possible D match to TRBD1 (6 bases). The CDR3 covers 16 residues. Trimming cost V 0 bases and J 3 bases, with 16 bases left between them. Germline loops: CDR1 SGHRS, CDR2 YFSETQ. The CDR3 loop is CASSLGGQLSLYEQYF. CDR3 nucleotides: TGCGCCAGCAGCTTGGGTGGACAGTTATCTCTCTACGAGCAGTACTTC.

The chain carries TRBV10-1 and TRBJ1-2, with 8 bases that match TRBD1. This CDR3 region has 17 residues. Germline CDR1 and CDR2: WNHNN and SYGVQD (reference sequence). After removal of 6 bases from V and 6 bases from J, the junction contained 18 bases not matched to a gene. As DNA, the CDR3 is TGCGCCAGCAGCCAGGACAGGGTGGTTTACTATTGGGATGGCTACACCTTC. Its protein is CASSQDRVVYYWDGYTF.

This clone was observed a single time. The chain uses TRBV2 and TRBJ2-2; 11 nucleotides line up with TRBD1. Looked up from germline, CDR1 is SNHLY and CDR2 is FYNNEI. With 7 bases clipped from V and 6 bases from J, the junction kept 7 bases outside the gene matches. The CDR3 covers 15 residues. The CDR3 coding sequence is TGTGCCAGCACCCCCCCGGGACAGGGGGCCGGGGAGCTGTTTTTT. Translating gives CASTPPGQGAGELFF.

V usage is TRBV19 and J usage is TRBJ1-1, with TRBD1 matching over 7 bases. Germline V gene sequence: CDR1 LNHDA, CDR2 SQIVND (reference sequence). This CDR3 comprises 15 residues. Trimming removed 3 bases from V and 1 base from J; junction bases left unmatched: 5. CDR3 protein: CASSIGWTGNTEAFF. CDR3 in DNA: TGTGCCAGTAGTATTGGCTGGACAGGGAACACTGAAGCTTTCTTT.

CDR3: CASSSRTYEQYF. As DNA, the CDR3 is TGTGCCAGCAGCTCTCGAACTTACGAGCAGTACTTC. The chain is built from TRBV5-6 and TRBJ2-7; D gene unclear. Germline V gene lookup returns CDR1 SGHDT and CDR2 YYEEEE. This CDR3 has 12 amino acids. The germline V and J ends were trimmed by 3 bases and 4 bases, with 8 bases remaining between them.

The V call is TRBV27, the J call TRBJ2-4; 9 bases map to TRBD1. Germline-derived CDR1 and CDR2 are MNHEY and SMNVEV (reference sequence). The V gene end was trimmed by 4 bases and the J gene end by 8 bases; junction bases not matched to a gene: 12. The CDR3 sequence is 16 residues long. CDR3 bases: TGTGCCAGCAGTTCGAGGACAGGGGCCGGTATTGACATTCAGTACTTC. It translates to CASSSRTGAGIDIQYF.

The V and J genes are TRBV7-3 and TRBJ2-7; perhaps TRBD2 as D (6 bases). The CDR3 spans 14 residues. Germline CDR1 SGHTA, CDR2 FQGTGA. V gave up 5 bases and J gave up 6 bases, with 17 bases separating them. This chain's CDR3 is CASSTSGGAFEQYF. In nucleotides, the CDR3 is TGTGCCAGCAGCACCTCCGGGGGAGCGTTCGAGCAGTACTTC.

The rearrangement joins TRBV7-2 to TRBJ2-7; no clear D. The CDR3 is 13 residues long. The V end lost 5 bases, the J end lost 4 bases, and 12 bases lay between the germline ends. Germline CDR1 is SGHTA and CDR2 is FQGNSA. Written as DNA, the CDR3 is TGTGCCAGCAGCAACCACAATCCTTACGAGCAGTACTTC. Its protein is CASSNHNPYEQYF.

This chain links TRBV19 with TRBJ1-5; 10 bases are a match to TRBD1. V lost 1 base to trimming and J lost 1 base; unmatched junction nucleotides: 4. The germline V gene encodes CDR1 LNHDA and CDR2 SQIVND (reference sequence). This CDR3 comprises 17 residues. The chain's CDR3 is CASSIGDRGWSNQPQHF. The CDR3 DNA follows: TGTGCCAGTAGTATAGGGGACAGGGGTTGGAGCAATCAGCCCCAGCATTTT.

This clone was seen once. The chain recombines TRBV9 with TRBJ2-5; 10 bases match TRBD2. The CDR3 runs to 18 residues. Germline V gives CDR1 SGDLS, CDR2 YYNGEE. V was pared by 4 bases and J by 0 bases, with 12 bases of the junction left unmatched. CDR3 nucleotide sequence: TGTGCCAGCAGCTCAGGAACATCTAGCGGGGGCTACCAAGAGACCCAGTACTTC. Protein product: CASSSGTSSGGYQETQYF.

The V and J genes are TRBV30 and TRBJ2-2; 11 bases agree with TRBD2. CDR3 length: 16 residues. CDR1 is GTSNPN and CDR2 is SVGIG in the germline V gene (reference sequence). J lost 5 bases, V lost 0 bases, and 5 bases had no gene match. CDR3 nucleotides: TGTGCCTGGAGTGTACGCGTAGCGGGGGGGACCGGGGAGCTGTTTTTT. This translates into CAWSVRVAGGTGELFF.

The J gene is TRBJ1-4, the V gene TRBV30, with TRBD1 as a possible D gene (5 bases). The V and J ends lost 2 bases and 4 bases respectively, with 11 bases between them. The CDR3 spans 14 residues. The germline gives CDR1 GTSNPN, CDR2 SVGIG (reference sequence). This CDR3 is CAWSPDSRNEKLFF. The DNA of the CDR3 is TGTGCCTGGAGTCCTGACAGCCGTAATGAAAAACTGTTTTTT.

This chain uses TRBV10-1 with TRBJ2-1; maybe TRBD1 (5 bases). V was cut by 0 bases and J by 2 bases, with 11 bases left in between. The CDR3 loop spans 16 amino acids. Germline V gene lookup returns CDR1 WNHNN and CDR2 SYGVQD (reference sequence). CDR3 nucleotide sequence: TGCGCCAGCAGTGAGTCAGGGGTTCGACCCTACAATGAGCAGTTCTTC. Its translation: CASSESGVRPYNEQFF.